This T cell receptor beta chain stems from a study of cytomegalovirus exposure and HLA in healthy donors. General observations from the study: More than 150 TCR beta chains were listed as cytomegalovirus-associated. Usually a TCR sequence was rare, but some public TCRs were found in many donors. Roughly even sequencing depth across donors was the assumption behind the presence/absence analyses.

This PCR relied on a set of 60 Vbeta primers and 13 Jbeta primers. Original processing methods: Among the unique TCR beta chains that a later analysis counted, 80 million to 100 million in all, around 11 million were shared. Assay: immunoSEQ multiplex PCR; the TCRdb copy retains only in-frame clones and omits some. V and J calls plus clone size are reproduced from that table; the DNA served to infer D and trimming. The table gives more than 90,000 clones; the top ten clones make up roughly 3.7% of it. With regard to this clone: The antigen is not known.

CDR1 is SEHNR and CDR2 is FQNEAQ in the germline V gene (reference sequence). The CDR3 runs to 14 residues. The V gene lost 3 bases and the J gene lost 7 bases, with 12 bases spanning the gap. This TCR was sampled from a man aged 25 to 40 in good health and CMV-seronegative. V and J are TRBV7-9 and TRBJ1-4, with D uncertain. The sample consisted of PBMCs. The CDR3 spells CASSFLGPTEKLFF. The CDR3, as DNA: TGTGCCAGCAGCTTTCTTGGGCCAACTGAAAAACTGTTTTTT.